This T cell receptor beta chain derives from a study of OX40 agonist ivuxolimab in advanced cancers. At cycle 4 day 1, cycle 7 day 1, and baseline, blood was sampled. General study findings and limits: Nonresponders included some who also had low normalized T-cell clonal expansion. Partial responders at 0.1-3.0 mg/kg had among the lowest clonal expansion.

V shed 1 base and J shed 14 bases, with 17 bases lying between them. The germline CDR1 and CDR2 sequences are SEHNR and FQNEAQ (reference sequence). The CDR3 has 14 amino acids. TCRdb's copy holds only in-frame clones and misses some; the assay was immunoSEQ multiplex PCR. The table lists more than 50,000 clones, 75% to 90% of them singletons. On this clone itself: Its antigen is unidentified.

The receptor's source is an adult with an advanced solid tumor such as melanoma, head and neck, liver or kidney cancer. This chain connects TRBV7-9 to TRBJ1-4; D not certain. This sample comprised CD4+ or CD8+ T cells sorted from blood, obtained in a trial of the OX40 agonist ivuxolimab. The CDR3 loop reads CASSLVGIEPMLFF. In nucleotides, the CDR3 is TGTGCCAGCAGCTTAGTCGGGATTGAACCTATGCTGTTTTTT.